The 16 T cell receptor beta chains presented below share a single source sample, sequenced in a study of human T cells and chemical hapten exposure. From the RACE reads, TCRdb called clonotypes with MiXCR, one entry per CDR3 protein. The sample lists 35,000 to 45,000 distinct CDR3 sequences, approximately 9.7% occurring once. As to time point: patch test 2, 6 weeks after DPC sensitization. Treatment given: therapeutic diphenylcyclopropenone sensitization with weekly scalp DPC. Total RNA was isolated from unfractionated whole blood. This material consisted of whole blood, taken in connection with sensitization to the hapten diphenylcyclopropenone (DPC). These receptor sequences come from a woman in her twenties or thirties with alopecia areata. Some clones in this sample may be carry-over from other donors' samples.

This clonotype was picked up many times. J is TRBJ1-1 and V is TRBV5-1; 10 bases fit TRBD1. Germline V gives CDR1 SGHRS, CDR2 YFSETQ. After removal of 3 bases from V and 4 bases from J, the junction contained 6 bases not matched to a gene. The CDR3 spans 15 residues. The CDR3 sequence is CASSSGTGVTTEAFF. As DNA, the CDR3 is TGCGCCAGCAGCTCGGGGACAGGGGTCACCACTGAAGCTTTCTTT.

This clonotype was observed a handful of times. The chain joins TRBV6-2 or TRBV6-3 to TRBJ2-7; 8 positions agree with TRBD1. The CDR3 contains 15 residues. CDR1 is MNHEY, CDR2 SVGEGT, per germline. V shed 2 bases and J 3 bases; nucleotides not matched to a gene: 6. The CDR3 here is CASSYPRGPFYEQYF. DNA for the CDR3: TGTGCCAGCAGTTACCCCAGGGGGCCTTTCTACGAGCAGTACTTC.

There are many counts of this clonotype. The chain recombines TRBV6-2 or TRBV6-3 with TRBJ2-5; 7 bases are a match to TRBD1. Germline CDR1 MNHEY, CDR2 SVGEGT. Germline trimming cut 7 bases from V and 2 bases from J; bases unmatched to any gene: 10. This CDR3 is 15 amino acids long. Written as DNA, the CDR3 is TGTGCCAGCAATTTCAGGGGGTTACTACAAGAGACCCAGTACTTC. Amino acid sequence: CASNFRGLLQETQYF.

CDR3 bases: TGTGCCAGCAGTGAAGCGCTGGGCCTACTTAGTACTACGCAGTATTTT. Translation: CASSEALGLLSTTQYF. The chain recombines TRBV2 with TRBJ2-3; D not resolved. Germline-derived CDR1 and CDR2 are SNHLY and FYNNEI. The V gene lost 0 bases and the J gene lost 8 bases, with 18 bases spanning the gap. The CDR3 has 16 residues.

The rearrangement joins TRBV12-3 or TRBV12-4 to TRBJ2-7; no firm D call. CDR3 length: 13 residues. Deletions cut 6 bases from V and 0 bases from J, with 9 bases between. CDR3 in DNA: TGTGCCAGCAGCCCCGATAGCTCCTACGAGCAGTACTTC. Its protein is CASSPDSSYEQYF.

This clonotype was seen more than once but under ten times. The CDR3 DNA is TGTGCCTGGAACAGCGGGACAGAATCACTCTATGGCTACACCTTC. It encodes CAWNSGTESLYGYTF. The chain links TRBV30 to TRBJ1-2, with 7 positions matching TRBD1. CDR1 and CDR2 from the germline V gene are GTSNPN and SVGIG (reference sequence). This CDR3 contains 15 residues. J was trimmed by 4 bases and V by 4 bases; bases with no gene match: 12.

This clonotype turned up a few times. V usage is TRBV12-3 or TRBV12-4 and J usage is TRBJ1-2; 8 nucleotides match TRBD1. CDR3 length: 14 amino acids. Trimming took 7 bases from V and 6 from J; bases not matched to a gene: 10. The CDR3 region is CASTPDREYDGYTF. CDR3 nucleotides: TGTGCCAGCACCCCGGACAGGGAATATGATGGCTACACCTTC.

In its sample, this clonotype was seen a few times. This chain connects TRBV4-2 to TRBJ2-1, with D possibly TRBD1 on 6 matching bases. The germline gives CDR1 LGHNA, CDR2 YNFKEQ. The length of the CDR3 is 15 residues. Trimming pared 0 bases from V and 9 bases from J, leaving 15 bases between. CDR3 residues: CASSQETDSLGEQFF. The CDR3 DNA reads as TGTGCCAGCAGCCAAGAAACGGACAGCCTCGGTGAGCAGTTCTTC.

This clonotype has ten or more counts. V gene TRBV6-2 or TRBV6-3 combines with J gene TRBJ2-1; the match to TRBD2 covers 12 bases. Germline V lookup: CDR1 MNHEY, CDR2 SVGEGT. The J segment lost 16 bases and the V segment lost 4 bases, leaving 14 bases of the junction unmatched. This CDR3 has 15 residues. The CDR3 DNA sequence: TGTGCCAGCAGTTCTATAATTCTAGCGGGGGGGCCCCACTTCTTC. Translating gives CASSSIILAGGPHFF.

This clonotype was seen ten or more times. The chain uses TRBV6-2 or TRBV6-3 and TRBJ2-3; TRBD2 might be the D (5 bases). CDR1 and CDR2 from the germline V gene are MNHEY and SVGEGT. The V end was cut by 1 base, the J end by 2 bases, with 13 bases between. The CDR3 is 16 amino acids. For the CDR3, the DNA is TGTGCCAGCAGTTACTACTCCGGGGAACCCACAGATACGCAGTATTTT. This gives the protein CASSYYSGEPTDTQYF.

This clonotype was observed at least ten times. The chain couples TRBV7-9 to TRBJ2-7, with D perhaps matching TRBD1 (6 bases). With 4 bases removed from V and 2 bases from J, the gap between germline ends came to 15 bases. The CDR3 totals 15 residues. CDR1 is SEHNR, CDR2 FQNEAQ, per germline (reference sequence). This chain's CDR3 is CASSSPGPGAYEQYF. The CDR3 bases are TGTGCCAGCAGCTCCCCAGGGCCAGGGGCCTACGAGCAGTACTTC.

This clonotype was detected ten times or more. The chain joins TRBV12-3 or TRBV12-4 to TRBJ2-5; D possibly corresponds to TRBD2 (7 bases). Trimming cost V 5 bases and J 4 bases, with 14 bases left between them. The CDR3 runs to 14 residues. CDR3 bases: TGTGCCAGCAGTCCCTTAAGGGGGGGAGAGACCCAGTACTTC. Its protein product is CASSPLRGGETQYF.

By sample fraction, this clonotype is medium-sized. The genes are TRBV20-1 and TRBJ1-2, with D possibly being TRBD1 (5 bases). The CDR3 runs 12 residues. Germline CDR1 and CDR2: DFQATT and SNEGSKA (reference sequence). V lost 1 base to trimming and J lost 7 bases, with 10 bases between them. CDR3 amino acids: CSARAQGGGYTF. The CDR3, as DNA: TGCAGTGCTAGAGCGCAGGGTGGTGGCTACACCTTC.

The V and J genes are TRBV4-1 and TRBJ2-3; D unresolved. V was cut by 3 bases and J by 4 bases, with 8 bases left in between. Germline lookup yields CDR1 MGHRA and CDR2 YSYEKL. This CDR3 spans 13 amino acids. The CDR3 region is CASSHWIADTQYF. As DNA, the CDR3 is TGCGCCAGCAGCCATTGGATCGCAGATACGCAGTATTTT.

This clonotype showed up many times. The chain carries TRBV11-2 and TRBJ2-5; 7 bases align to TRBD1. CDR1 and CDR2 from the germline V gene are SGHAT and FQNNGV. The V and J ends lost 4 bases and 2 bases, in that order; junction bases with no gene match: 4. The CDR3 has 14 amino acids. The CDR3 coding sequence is TGTGCCAGCAGCTCCTTGGGACAGCAAGAGACCCAGTACTTC. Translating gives CASSSLGQQETQYF. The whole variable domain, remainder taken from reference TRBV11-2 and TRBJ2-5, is EAGVAQSPRYKIIEKRQSVAFWCNPISGHATLYWYQQILGQGPKLLIQFQNNGVVDDSQLPKDRFSAERLKGVDSTLKIQPAKLEDSAVYLCASSSLGQQETQYFGPGTRLLVL.

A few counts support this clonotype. The CDR3: CSARTSQPGLAGREQYF. CDR3 bases: TGCAGTGCTCGCACCTCCCAACCGGGACTAGCGGGAAGGGAGCAGTACTTC. This chain uses TRBV20-1 with TRBJ2-7; 13 positions agree with TRBD2. Germline loops: CDR1 DFQATT, CDR2 SNEGSKA (reference sequence). This CDR3 has 17 residues. The ends lost 5 bases at V and 7 bases at J; junction bases unmatched: 17.